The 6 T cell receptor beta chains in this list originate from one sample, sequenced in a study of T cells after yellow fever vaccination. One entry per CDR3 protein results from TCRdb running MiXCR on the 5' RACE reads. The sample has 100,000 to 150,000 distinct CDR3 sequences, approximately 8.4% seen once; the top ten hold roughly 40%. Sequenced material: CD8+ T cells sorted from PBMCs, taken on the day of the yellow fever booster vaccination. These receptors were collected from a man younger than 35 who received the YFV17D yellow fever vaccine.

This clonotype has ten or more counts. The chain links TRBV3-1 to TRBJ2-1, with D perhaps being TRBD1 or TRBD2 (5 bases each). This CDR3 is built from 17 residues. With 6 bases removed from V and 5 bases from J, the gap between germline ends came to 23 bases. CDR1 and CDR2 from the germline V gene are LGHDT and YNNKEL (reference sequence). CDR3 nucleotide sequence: TGTGCCAGCAGTTATATCCAGGGACCTATAACCCACAATGAGCAGTTCTTC. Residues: CASSYIQGPITHNEQFF.

The DNA of the CDR3 is TGCAGTGCTAGAGATTCCAGGGGGGCCTACAATGAGCAGTTCTTC. Translated: CSARDSRGAYNEQFF. The gene calls are TRBV20-1 and TRBJ2-1; maybe TRBD1 (7 bases). V was cut by 0 bases and J by 2 bases, with 11 bases left in between. Looked up from germline, CDR1 is DFQATT and CDR2 is SNEGSKA (reference sequence). The CDR3 totals 15 residues.

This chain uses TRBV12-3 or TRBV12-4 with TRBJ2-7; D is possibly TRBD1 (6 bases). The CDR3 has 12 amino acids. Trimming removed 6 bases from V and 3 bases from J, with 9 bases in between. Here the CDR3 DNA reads TGTGCCAGCAGCAGGGGCGGCTACGAGCAGTACTTC. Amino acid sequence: CASSRGGYEQYF.

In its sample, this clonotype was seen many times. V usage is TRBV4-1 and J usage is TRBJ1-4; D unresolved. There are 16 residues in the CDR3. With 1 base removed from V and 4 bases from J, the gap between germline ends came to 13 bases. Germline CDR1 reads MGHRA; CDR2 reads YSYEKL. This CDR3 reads CASSQVPVSGNEKLFF. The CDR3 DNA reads TGCGCCAGCAGCCAAGTTCCCGTTTCGGGTAATGAAAAACTGTTTTTT.

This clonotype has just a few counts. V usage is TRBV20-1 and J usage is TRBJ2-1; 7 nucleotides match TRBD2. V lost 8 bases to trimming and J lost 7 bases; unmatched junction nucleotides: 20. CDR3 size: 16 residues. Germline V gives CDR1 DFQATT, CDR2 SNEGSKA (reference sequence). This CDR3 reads CSQPQGGKVNWNEQFF. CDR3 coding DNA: TGCAGTCAACCTCAGGGAGGGAAGGTAAATTGGAATGAGCAGTTCTTC.

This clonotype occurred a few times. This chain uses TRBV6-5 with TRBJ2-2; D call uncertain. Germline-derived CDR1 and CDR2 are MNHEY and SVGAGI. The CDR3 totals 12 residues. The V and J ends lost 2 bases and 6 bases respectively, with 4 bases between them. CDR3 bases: TGTGCCAGCAGTTACCCAGCCGGGGAGCTGTTTTTT. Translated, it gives CASSYPAGELFF.